These 8 T cell receptor beta chains were sequenced from one sample in a study of T cells in Graves' hyperthyroidism and ophthalmopathy. TCR beta CDR3 sequences were amplified from RNA transcripts. Using the HTBI primer set, a first-round RT-PCR was run on the TCR CDR3. TCRdb redid the calling of the multiplex PCR reads with MiXCR, one entry per CDR3 protein. Altogether 500,000 to 650,000 distinct CDR3 sequences are present, just under 20% being singletons, with the ten largest covering about 50%. The sample consisted of blood. These receptor sequences come from a man in his forties with Graves' ophthalmopathy.

This sequence joins TRBV7-6 and TRBJ1-4, with TRBD1 matching 8 bases. This CDR3 has 16 residues. CDR1 and CDR2 (germline): SGHVS, FNYEAQ. V lost 4 bases, J lost 2 bases, and 6 bases stayed unmatched. DNA of the CDR3: TGTGCCAGCAGCTCGCAAAACAGGGGGACTAATGAAAAACTGTTTTTT. Translating gives CASSSQNRGTNEKLFF.

A few counts support this clonotype. The chain carries TRBV6-1 and TRBJ2-7; 9 bases match TRBD2. The CDR3 runs 16 residues. Germline V gene sequence: CDR1 MNHNS, CDR2 SASEGT. The ends lost 6 bases at V and 2 bases at J; junction bases unmatched: 11. The CDR3 nucleotides read TGTGCCAGCAGCCGGTATGGTACTAGCGGGCCCTACGAGCAGTACTTC. This sequence encodes CASSRYGTSGPYEQYF.

The rearrangement uses TRBV5-1 and TRBJ2-4; TRBD1 or TRBD2 may be the D gene (6 bases each). Germline V gives CDR1 SGHRS, CDR2 YFSETQ. The V gene lost 2 bases and the J gene lost 7 bases, with 22 bases spanning the gap. This CDR3 comprises 17 residues. CDR3 protein: CASSLGGQGRGGNIQYF. CDR3 nucleotide sequence: TGCGCCAGCAGCTTAGGAGGGCAGGGCCGAGGGGGTAACATTCAGTACTTC.

The genes are TRBV7-9 and TRBJ2-7, with D maybe TRBD2 (6 bases). Germline V CDR1 and CDR2: SEHNR, FQNEAQ (reference sequence). The CDR3 totals 14 residues. Trimming left V 2 bases short and J 2 bases short, with 10 bases between. CDR3 sequence reads: CASSLNLATYEQYF. CDR3 in DNA: TGTGCCAGCAGCTTAAACCTAGCGACCTACGAGCAGTACTTC.

This clonotype showed up many times. V and J are TRBV12-3 or TRBV12-4 and TRBJ2-2, with 8 bases aligning to TRBD2. This CDR3 is 17 amino acids long. Losses at the gene ends were 5 bases for V and 2 bases for J; bases not matched to a gene: 10. CDR3 loop: CASSAPGLGLNTGELFF. The CDR3, as DNA: TGTGCCAGCAGTGCACCGGGACTAGGATTAAACACCGGGGAGCTGTTTTTT.

In this sample, this clonotype turned up many times. The V and J genes are TRBV12-3 or TRBV12-4 and TRBJ2-7; unclear D gene. Trimming pared 8 bases from V and 0 bases from J, leaving 8 bases between. The CDR3 has 12 residues. The CDR3 sequence is CASSRFSYEQYF. The CDR3, as DNA: TGTGCCAGCTCCCGGTTCTCCTACGAGCAGTACTTC.

The V and J genes are TRBV5-1 and TRBJ1-6, with a possible D match to TRBD1 (6 bases). There are 15 residues in the CDR3. V dropped 3 bases and J dropped 8 bases, with 15 bases sitting between them. Germline assignment: CDR1 SGHRS and CDR2 YFSETQ. CDR3 sequence: CASSSFWGRDSPLHF. The DNA for the CDR3 is TGCGCCAGCAGCTCATTTTGGGGGCGTGATTCACCCCTCCACTTT. Full variable domain (remainder filled in from reference TRBV5-1 and TRBJ1-6): KAGVTQTPRYLIKTRGQQVTLSCSPISGHRSVSWYQQTPGQGLQFLFEYFSETQRNKGNFPGRFSGRQFSNSRSEMNVSTLELGDSALYLCASSSFWGRDSPLHFGNGTRLTVT.

V is TRBV9 and J is TRBJ1-1, with D unresolved. CDR3 size: 13 residues. Germline assignment: CDR1 SGDLS and CDR2 YYNGEE. V dropped 4 bases and J dropped 1 base, with 8 bases sitting between them. The CDR3 protein is CASSHDWNTEAFF. The CDR3 DNA follows: TGTGCCAGCAGCCATGACTGGAACACTGAAGCTTTCTTT.